This TCR beta chain came from a study of human T cells and chemical hapten exposure. The time point was: patch test 3, about 24 weeks after DPC sensitization. Sample treatment: therapeutic diphenylcyclopropenone sensitization with weekly scalp DPC. Comments on this clonotype: Its antigen is unidentified.

The study's findings and limits: Expanded TCRs were compared with controls, and the expanded TCRs formed significantly more large CDR3 similarity clusters.

From the RACE reads, TCRdb called clonotypes with MiXCR, one entry per CDR3 protein. The sample records 100,000 to 150,000 distinct CDR3 sequences, around 11% being singletons. Specimen: whole blood, collected in connection with sensitization to the hapten diphenylcyclopropenone (DPC). The sequence was collected from a woman in her fifties or sixties with alopecia areata. Some clones in this sample may be carry-over from other donors' samples.

CDR3 nucleotides: TGTGCCAGCATCCCCTCGGGGGCTCAGGGTACGCAGTATTTT. It encodes CASIPSGAQGTQYF. This chain joins TRBV12-3 or TRBV12-4 and TRBJ2-3; D is possibly TRBD1 or TRBD2 (6 bases each). CDR3 length: 14 residues. Trimming took off 7 bases at V and 8 bases at J, with 19 bases between the two ends.